The 5 T cell receptor beta chains below come from one sample, sequenced in a study of CD8+ T cells in alopecia areata. Sequencing templates came from extracted RNA that was reverse transcribed into cDNA. Clones were read by immunoSEQ multiplex PCR, and TCRdb kept only the in-frame ones, dropping some. The data show 250,000 to 300,000 clones, 58% seen once. Stated treatment: oral pan-JAK inhibitor, 5-10 mg twice daily. The sample in question was CD4+ T cells sorted from blood, obtained at week 24, from a patient treated with tofacitinib. Receptor source: a human donor with alopecia areata.

The chain links TRBV7-9 to TRBJ1-2; TRBD1 might be the D (6 bases). The length of the CDR3 is 17 residues. Germline CDR1 and CDR2: SEHNR and FQNEAQ (reference sequence). Between the trimmed V and J ends, which lost 0 bases and 5 bases, there was a span of 19 bases. In DNA, the CDR3 is TGTGCCAGCAGCTTAGCGCTCGCCACAGGGACTGCGTATGGCTACACCTTC. It specifies CASSLALATGTAYGYTF.

The chain recombines TRBV5-1 with TRBJ1-2; D gene ambiguous. The germline V and J ends were trimmed by 4 bases and 5 bases, with 12 bases remaining between them. This CDR3 is 13 amino acids long. Germline V gene lookup returns CDR1 SGHRS and CDR2 YFSETQ. CDR3 residues: CASSTDGDYGYTF. The CDR3 region has the DNA TGCGCCAGCAGCACGGACGGGGATTATGGCTACACCTTC. Full variable domain (missing parts from reference TRBV5-1 and TRBJ1-2): KAGVTQTPRYLIKTRGQQVTLSCSPISGHRSVSWYQQTPGQGLQFLFEYFSETQRNKGNFPGRFSGRQFSNSRSEMNVSTLELGDSALYLCASSTDGDYGYTFGSGTRLTVV.

The J gene is TRBJ2-4, the V gene TRBV30; D unclear. The V and J ends lost 1 base and 0 bases respectively, with 7 bases between them. CDR1 is GTSNPN, CDR2 SVGIG, per germline (reference sequence). The CDR3 loop spans 14 amino acids. The CDR3 region has the DNA TGTGCCTGGAGTGGCCTAAGAGCCAAAAACATTCAGTACTTC. Translating gives CAWSGLRAKNIQYF.

CDR3 DNA: TGTGCCAGCAGCTCCCCCGGGACACAAATCAATGAGCAGTTCTTC. It codes for CASSSPGTQINEQFF. This rearrangement joins TRBV11-1 to TRBJ2-1; tentative D call: TRBD1 (6 bases). The germline V gene has CDR1 SGHAT and CDR2 FQDESV (reference sequence). V lost 4 bases, J lost 6 bases, and 16 bases lay in between. CDR3 size: 15 residues.

The J gene is TRBJ1-4, the V gene TRBV30, with D perhaps matching TRBD1 (6 bases). V was trimmed by 1 base and J by 8 bases, leaving 14 bases between them. The CDR3 length is 14 residues. Germline V CDR1 and CDR2: GTSNPN, SVGIG (reference sequence). This chain's CDR3 is CAWSATRGYEKLFF. CDR3 DNA: TGTGCCTGGAGTGCCACCAGGGGATACGAAAAACTGTTTTTT. The complete variable domain, with remaining parts taken from reference TRBV30 and TRBJ1-4, reads SQTIHQWPATLVQPVGSPLSLECTVEGTSNPNLYWYRQAAGRGLQLLFYSVGIGQISSEVPQNLSASRPQDRQFILSSKKLLLSDSGFYLCAWSATRGYEKLFFGSGTQLSVL.